This T cell receptor (beta chain) was captured in a study of blood T cell repertoires in COVID-19. This clone was seen a single time. Per the authors' pipeline: Estimation of nucleated cell counts relied on the amplification of reference gene primers. The table came from immunoSEQ multiplex PCR; TCRdb's copy has only in-frame clones and leaves some out. Clonal size and the V and J genes are those of that table, whereas D and trimming came from the DNA. The table has 430,000 or so clones, over 85% seen once; the top ten hold roughly 0.78%. V lost 5 bases and J lost 8; bases outside the gene matches: 11. The CDR3 spans 16 residues. Germline loops: CDR1 MNHEY, CDR2 SMNVEV (reference sequence).

The rearrangement links TRBV27 to TRBJ2-1, with 11 bases lining up with TRBD2. The sequenced material came from peripheral blood. The sequence was collected from a man aged 18 to 29 with COVID-19, enrolled during active disease. CDR3 nucleotide sequence: TGTGCCAGCAGTACCCATAGCGGGAGGGCCGGGGATGAGCAGTTCTTC. Translated: CASSTHSGRAGDEQFF.